This T cell receptor beta chain was sequenced for a study of cytomegalovirus exposure and HLA in healthy donors. PCR was performed using 60 Vbeta and 13 Jbeta primers. Original analysis: Later work found roughly 80 million unique TCR beta chains, with roughly 11 million shared. The method was immunoSEQ multiplex PCR; TCRdb's version includes in-frame clones alone and lacks a portion of them. That table furnishes V, J and clone size, whereas the DNA furnished D and trimming. The sample consists of tens of thousands of clones, roughly 80% of them appearing once. Germline values: CDR1 SGHRS, CDR2 YFSETQ. The CDR3 loop spans 15 amino acids. V was pared by 5 bases and J by 6 bases, with 17 bases between. Study conclusions and caveats: As a later analysis revealed, the rate of TCR association differed by HLA locus, with DRB1 most and HLA-C fewest. The study flagged about 150 TCR beta chains as cytomegalovirus-associated. Per a later analysis, HLA-associated TCR beta chains showed more clonal expansion than other, equally common TCR beta chains.

With respect to this clone: Antigen: not known.

The chain combines TRBV5-1 with TRBJ2-2; perhaps TRBD1 as D (6 bases). Sequenced material: PBMCs. This TCR was recovered from a man aged 60 to 69 in good health and CMV-seropositive. CDR3 loop: CASRRQAEMAGELFF. For the CDR3, the DNA is TGCGCCAGCAGGAGACAGGCGGAAATGGCCGGGGAGCTGTTTTTT.